Listed here are 14 T cell receptor beta chains from one sample, sequenced in a study of radiotherapy plus CTLA-4 blockade in lung cancer. Assay used: immunoSEQ multiplex PCR; TCRdb lists only in-frame clones, some missing. The table shows tens of thousands of clones, with 80% to 85% occurring only once. Sequencing used peripheral blood, obtained from a patient treated with radiotherapy plus ipilimumab. The receptors were gathered from a human donor with non-small cell lung cancer who had stable disease on radiotherapy plus ipilimumab.

The gene calls are TRBV27 and TRBJ2-7; possibly TRBD1 for D (5 bases). Trimming removed 5 bases from V and 0 bases from J, with 11 bases in between. From germline, CDR1 is MNHEY and CDR2 SMNVEV (reference sequence). This CDR3 is built from 14 residues. CDR3 residues: CASSRTTISYEQYF. The DNA of the CDR3 is TGTGCCAGCAGTAGGACAACGATCTCCTACGAGCAGTACTTC.

The V and J genes are TRBV9 and TRBJ2-5; 7 nucleotides match TRBD1. With 2 bases clipped from V and 3 bases from J, the junction kept 7 bases outside the gene matches. The V gene's germline CDR1 is SGDLS and CDR2 YYNGEE. CDR3 length: 15 residues. CDR3 loop: CASSVSPGTEETQYF. The CDR3, as DNA: TGTGCCAGCAGCGTCAGTCCCGGGACAGAAGAGACCCAGTACTTC.

The chain is built from TRBV4-1 and TRBJ2-7; TRBD2 aligns across 9 bases. Losses at the gene ends were 5 bases for V and 0 bases for J; bases not matched to a gene: 8. This CDR3 is 16 amino acids long. CDR1 is MGHRA and CDR2 is YSYEKL in the germline V gene. The CDR3 region has the DNA TGCGCCAGCAGCGCGACCCTTAGCGGGAGCTCCTACGAGCAGTACTTC. Protein sequence: CASSATLSGSSYEQYF.

This clone was picked up one time. The V call is TRBV16, the J call TRBJ1-4, with 7 bases matching TRBD1. From germline, CDR1 is KGHSY and CDR2 FQNENV. This CDR3 contains 15 residues. Trimming at V came to 4 bases and at J to 3 bases, leaving 5 bases not matched to a gene. In DNA, the CDR3 is TGTGCCAGCAGCCCTGGACAGGTATCTAATGAAAAACTGTTTTTT. Its translation: CASSPGQVSNEKLFF.

This clone came up once. The chain carries TRBV7-6 and TRBJ1-1; the D is unclear. The CDR3 is made up of 16 amino acids. V dropped 5 bases and J dropped 4 bases, with 20 bases sitting between them. Germline V CDR1 and CDR2: SGHVS, FNYEAQ. The CDR3: CASSGLSGRLGTEAFF. In nucleotides, the CDR3 is TGTGCCAGCAGCGGGCTCTCGGGCAGGCTGGGCACTGAAGCTTTCTTT.

The rearrangement links TRBV18 to TRBJ2-5; TRBD1 aligns across 9 bases. J was trimmed by 11 bases and V by 2 bases; bases with no gene match: 9. The germline V gene encodes CDR1 KGHSH and CDR2 LQKENI. The CDR3 extends over 14 amino acids. The DNA for the CDR3 is TGTGCCAGCTCACCAACCCCGACAGGGGGGGCGCAGTACTTC. Protein product: CASSPTPTGGAQYF.

Only a few counts were recorded for this clone. This rearrangement joins TRBV10-1 to TRBJ2-3; no reliable D call. From germline, CDR1 is WNHNN and CDR2 SYGVQD (reference sequence). Trimming cost V 4 bases and J 2 bases, with 7 bases left between them. The CDR3 spans 13 residues. The chain's CDR3 is CASSGLNTDTQYF. In DNA, the CDR3 is TGCGCCAGCAGTGGACTGAACACAGATACGCAGTATTTT.

This clone was seen once. The V call is TRBV6-6, the J call TRBJ2-3; 10 bases match TRBD1. The CDR3 has 16 amino acids. Germline V gives CDR1 MNHNY, CDR2 SVGAGI (reference sequence). With V trimmed by 6 bases and J by 4 bases, 10 bases remained unmatched. The CDR3 DNA sequence: TGTGCCAGCAGGAGCTCAACGGGACAGGGGCCAGATACGCAGTATTTT. This codes for CASRSSTGQGPDTQYF.

The V and J genes are TRBV30 and TRBJ2-4; TRBD1 is a possible D gene (6 bases). Per the germline V gene, CDR1 is GTSNPN and CDR2 is SVGIG (reference sequence). This CDR3 is 15 amino acids long. V gave up 2 bases and J gave up 2 bases, with 13 bases separating them. The CDR3 coding sequence is TGTGCCTGGAGTATTACAGGGTTAACCAAAAACATTCAGTACTTC. This codes for CAWSITGLTKNIQYF. Supplemented by reference TRBV30 and TRBJ2-4, the full variable domain reads SQTIHQWPATLVQPVGSPLSLECTVEGTSNPNLYWYRQAAGRGLQLLFYSVGIGQISSEVPQNLSASRPQDRQFILSSKKLLLSDSGFYLCAWSITGLTKNIQYFGAGTRLSVL.

V gene TRBV18 combines with J gene TRBJ2-5, with D perhaps matching TRBD2 (5 bases). The germline V gene has CDR1 KGHSH and CDR2 LQKENI. The CDR3 consists of 15 residues. Between the trimmed V and J ends, which lost 2 bases and 2 bases, there was a span of 12 bases. The CDR3 is CASSPRESVQETQYF. CDR3 in DNA: TGTGCCAGCTCACCAAGGGAGTCGGTGCAAGAGACCCAGTACTTC.

This sequence joins TRBV10-3 and TRBJ2-3; D unresolved. Germline CDR1 reads ENHRY; CDR2 reads SYGVKD. This CDR3 has 12 residues. V lost 0 bases to trimming and J lost 4 bases, with 2 bases between them. CDR3 amino acids: CAISESADTQYF. The CDR3 DNA follows: TGTGCCATCAGTGAGTCGGCAGATACGCAGTATTTT.

V is TRBV5-1 and J is TRBJ1-4; no clear D. In germline, CDR1 is SGHRS, CDR2 YFSETQ. The CDR3 has 14 residues. Trimming stripped 4 bases from V and 0 bases from J, with 7 bases between. DNA for the CDR3: TGCGCCAGCAGCCCACTAACAACTAATGAAAAACTGTTTTTT. Translating gives CASSPLTTNEKLFF. The full variable domain, with the rest looked up from reference TRBV5-1 and TRBJ1-4, is KAGVTQTPRYLIKTRGQQVTLSCSPISGHRSVSWYQQTPGQGLQFLFEYFSETQRNKGNFPGRFSGRQFSNSRSEMNVSTLELGDSALYLCASSPLTTNEKLFFGSGTQLSVL.

The gene calls are TRBV30 and TRBJ1-1; 8 bases match TRBD1. V trimming: 7 bases; J trimming: 4 bases; junction bases outside the gene matches: 2. This CDR3 spans 11 amino acids. Looked up from germline, CDR1 is GTSNPN and CDR2 is SVGIG (reference sequence). The CDR3 sequence: CASDRGTEAFF. CDR3 sequence (DNA): TGTGCCTCTGACAGGGGCACTGAAGCTTTCTTT.

This clone was counted between two and nine times. The rearrangement joins TRBV28 to TRBJ1-6; 9 bases fit TRBD1. CDR3 size: 15 residues. V trimming: 6 bases; J trimming: 10 bases; junction bases outside the gene matches: 10. Germline V gene sequence: CDR1 MDHEN, CDR2 SYDVKM. The CDR3, as DNA: TGTGCCAGCAGCTCTTCGGGACAGGGCCAATCACCCCTCCACTTT. Residues: CASSSSGQGQSPLHF.